The 32 T cell receptor beta chains below all came from one sample that was sequenced in a study of T cell changes during pregnancy in multiple sclerosis. Assay used: immunoSEQ multiplex PCR; TCRdb lists only in-frame clones, some missing. Seen here are about 80,000 clones, around 90% observed once, and the top ten hold about 1.5%. The sequencing here drew on peripheral blood, taken before pregnancy. The receptors stem from a female donor with multiple sclerosis, enrolled in a pregnancy study.

The chain joins TRBV19 to TRBJ2-1, with 8 nucleotides matching TRBD2. Germline CDR1 reads LNHDA; CDR2 reads SQIVND (reference sequence). This CDR3 is 14 amino acids long. The ends lost 8 bases at V and 1 base at J; junction bases unmatched: 4. This CDR3 is CASARGGSYNEQFF. DNA of the CDR3: TGTGCCAGTGCCCGGGGGGGATCCTACAATGAGCAGTTCTTC.

V gene TRBV9 combines with J gene TRBJ2-7; 8 nucleotides align to TRBD1. The CDR3 totals 15 residues. Germline-derived CDR1 and CDR2 are SGDLS and YYNGEE. V was clipped by 0 bases and J by 6 bases; unmatched bases: 8. CDR3: CASSVVPGTGTEQYF. The CDR3 DNA reads TGTGCCAGCAGCGTAGTTCCGGGGACAGGTACCGAGCAGTACTTC.

The rearrangement joins TRBV7-2 to TRBJ1-3; 8 bases match TRBD1. CDR1 is SGHTA and CDR2 is FQGNSA in the germline V gene. The V segment lost 5 bases and the J segment 4 bases; nucleotides outside the gene matches: 7. The CDR3 contains 15 residues. Here the CDR3 reads CASSESGTGGNTIYF. CDR3 nucleotides: TGTGCCAGCAGCGAGTCCGGGACAGGCGGAAACACCATATATTTT.

V usage is TRBV29-1 and J usage is TRBJ1-1; D possibly corresponds to TRBD1 (6 bases). Trimming pared 7 bases from V and 0 bases from J, leaving 9 bases between. This CDR3 comprises 12 residues. The V gene's germline CDR1 is SQVTM and CDR2 ANQGSEA. The CDR3 region is CSGQEMNTEAFF. The CDR3 DNA is TGCAGCGGACAGGAGATGAACACTGAAGCTTTCTTT.

V is TRBV7-3 and J is TRBJ2-1, with D perhaps matching TRBD2 (5 bases). The CDR3 is 14 residues long. CDR1 and CDR2 (germline): SGHTA, FQGTGA. With 5 bases removed from V and 10 bases from J, the gap between germline ends came to 18 bases. The CDR3 sequence is CASSPSPLASEQFF. Here the CDR3 DNA reads TGTGCCAGCAGCCCCTCTCCTCTAGCTAGCGAGCAGTTCTTC.

The chain joins TRBV30 to TRBJ2-4; D may be TRBD1 (6 bases). Germline V gene data show CDR1 as GTSNPN and CDR2 as SVGIG (reference sequence). V lost 3 bases, J lost 0 bases, and 12 bases lay in between. This CDR3 has 15 residues. This CDR3 is CAWSSQGLAKNIQYF. The CDR3 DNA sequence: TGTGCCTGGAGCAGTCAGGGGTTAGCCAAAAACATTCAGTACTTC.

The chain recombines TRBV13 with TRBJ1-6; perhaps TRBD1 as D (6 bases). Trimming took off 0 bases at V and 4 bases at J, with 16 bases between the two ends. The V gene's germline CDR1 is PRHDT and CDR2 FYEKMQ (reference sequence). CDR3 size: 18 residues. The CDR3 protein is CASSLGAGGGLYNSPLHF. The CDR3 DNA is TGTGCCAGCAGCTTAGGCGCGGGAGGGGGATTGTATAATTCACCCCTCCACTTT.

This clone came up once. The chain combines TRBV5-5 with TRBJ2-7, with TRBD2 identical over 7 bases. V trimming: 0 bases; J trimming: 2 bases; junction bases outside the gene matches: 5. The CDR3 runs to 15 residues. Germline CDR1 and CDR2: SGHKS and YYEKEE (reference sequence). The CDR3 loop is CASSLDASGAYEQYF. The DNA for the CDR3 is TGTGCCAGCAGCTTGGATGCTAGCGGAGCCTACGAGCAGTACTTC.

This chain uses TRBV9 with TRBJ2-2; D is possibly TRBD1 (5 bases). Germline V gene lookup returns CDR1 SGDLS and CDR2 YYNGEE. This CDR3 is 16 amino acids long. Trimming shortened V by 0 bases and J by 1 base, and 10 bases separated the two germline ends. The CDR3 sequence: CASSVVAGQNTGELFF. CDR3 in DNA: TGTGCCAGCAGCGTAGTCGCAGGGCAGAACACCGGGGAGCTGTTTTTT.

The chain joins TRBV18 to TRBJ1-1; D is undetermined. Looked up from germline, CDR1 is KGHSH and CDR2 is LQKENI. V lost 0 bases to trimming and J lost 3 bases, with 5 bases between them. This CDR3 spans 13 amino acids. The CDR3 reads CASSPPEDTEAFF. The DNA of the CDR3 is TGTGCCAGCTCACCACCTGAGGACACTGAAGCTTTCTTT.

V gene TRBV13 combines with J gene TRBJ2-5; 8 bases are a match to TRBD2. Looked up from germline, CDR1 is PRHDT and CDR2 is FYEKMQ (reference sequence). The ends lost 1 base at V and 3 bases at J; junction bases unmatched: 7. This CDR3 comprises 16 residues. CDR3 DNA: TGTGCCAGCAGCTTAGTATTCGGGGGGGCAAAAGAGACCCAGTACTTC. Translating it yields CASSLVFGGAKETQYF.

The V and J genes are TRBV4-1 and TRBJ1-5; no definite D call. Germline CDR1 and CDR2: MGHRA and YSYEKL. The germline V and J ends were trimmed by 0 bases and 5 bases, with 5 bases remaining between them. The CDR3 has 13 amino acids. DNA for the CDR3: TGCGCCAGCAGCCAAGATCGGGATCAGCCCCAGCATTTT. Translation gives CASSQDRDQPQHF.

This clone appeared a single time. The rearrangement links TRBV27 to TRBJ2-6; no clear D gene. This CDR3 region has 13 residues. V was pared by 5 bases and J by 3 bases, with 5 bases between. Germline V lookup: CDR1 MNHEY, CDR2 SMNVEV (reference sequence). CDR3 sequence (DNA): TGTGCCAGCAGTCCGGGTGGGGCCAACGTCCTGACTTTC. Its translation is CASSPGGANVLTF. Drawing the rest from reference TRBV27 and TRBJ2-6, the complete variable domain is EAQVTQNPRYLITVTGKKLTVTCSQNMNHEYMSWYRQDPGLGLRQIYYSMNVEVTDKGDVPEGYKVSRKEKRNFPLILESPSPNQTSLYFCASSPGGANVLTFGAGSRLTVL.

The gene calls are TRBV6-5 and TRBJ2-7; a possible D gene is TRBD1 (6 bases). V lost 6 bases, J lost 0 bases, and 18 bases lay in between. The CDR3 totals 16 residues. Germline CDR1 MNHEY, CDR2 SVGAGI. The CDR3 nucleotides read TGTGCCAGCAGCTACGATGCAGGGGCCCCCTCCTACGAGCAGTACTTC. Its translation is CASSYDAGAPSYEQYF.

The V call is TRBV18, the J call TRBJ2-1, with 11 bases identical to TRBD2. The germline gives CDR1 KGHSH, CDR2 LQKENI. CDR3 length equals 17 residues. The ends lost 3 bases at V and 1 base at J; junction bases unmatched: 5. DNA of the CDR3: TGTGCCAGCTCACCTTTTAGCGGGGGGGCTTCCTACAATGAGCAGTTCTTC. It yields the protein CASSPFSGGASYNEQFF.

This clone was seen a single time. An end of the junction differs from the germline gene, which may be a read error. The chain recombines TRBV2 with TRBJ2-5, with D maybe TRBD2 (6 bases). The germline gives CDR1 SNHLY, CDR2 FYNNEI. The CDR3 covers 11 residues. The CDR3 nucleotides are TGTGCCAGCAGTGAAGAAGAGGGACTGAACTTC. It is translated as CASSEEEGLNF.

The rearrangement uses TRBV5-6 and TRBJ1-2, with 10 bases lining up with TRBD1. Unmatched junction bases numbered 9, after V lost 2 bases and J lost 2 bases. Germline values: CDR1 SGHDT, CDR2 YYEEEE. The CDR3 covers 17 residues. CDR3 DNA sequence: TGTGCCAGCAGCTTTCGTGGGACAGGGGTGGGGAACTATGGCTACACCTTC. It codes for CASSFRGTGVGNYGYTF.

The sample holds one count of this clone. The rearrangement joins TRBV21-1 to TRBJ2-1; TRBD1 is the table's D call and was not checked against the DNA. TRBV21-1 is marked as a pseudogene. The CDR3 has 14 residues. The CDR3 protein is CASSLKQGNNEQFF. In DNA, the CDR3 is TGTGCCAGCAGCCTAAAACAGGGGAACAATGAGCAGTTCTTC.

Remarks on this clone: Other DNA sequences within the sample encode an identical CDR3. The rearrangement uses TRBV27 and TRBJ1-5, with D hard to call. The CDR3 loop spans 13 amino acids. V lost 4 bases and J lost 0, with 4 bases in between. Germline assignment: CDR1 MNHEY and CDR2 SMNVEV (reference sequence). The chain's CDR3 is CASSSYSNQPQHF. CDR3 sequence (DNA): TGTGCCAGCAGTTCTTATAGCAATCAGCCCCAGCATTTT.

V gene TRBV4-1 combines with J gene TRBJ1-4; D call uncertain. Germline V gene lookup returns CDR1 MGHRA and CDR2 YSYEKL. Between the trimmed V and J ends, which lost 3 bases and 8 bases, there was a span of 16 bases. This CDR3 is 15 amino acids long. In nucleotides, the CDR3 is TGCGCCAGCAGCCAGCCCGGGAGTCGAAAGGAAAAACTGTTTTTT. It translates to CASSQPGSRKEKLFF.

The J gene is TRBJ2-7, the V gene TRBV5-1; 8 bases are a match to TRBD1. CDR3 length: 14 residues. Germline trimming cut 9 bases from V and 5 bases from J; bases unmatched to any gene: 13. Per germline, CDR1 SGHRS and CDR2 YFSETQ. The CDR3 loop reads CATKTDRGQHEQYF. For the CDR3, the DNA is TGCGCCACCAAGACCGACAGGGGCCAGCACGAGCAGTACTTC.

The gene calls are TRBV11-2 and TRBJ2-7; D is uncertain. The ends were cut back, 2 bases at V and 4 bases at J, with 9 bases in the middle. CDR1 and CDR2 (germline): SGHAT, FQNNGV. The CDR3 is 13 amino acids. The CDR3 loop is CASSLFAEYEQYF. DNA for the CDR3: TGTGCCAGCAGCTTATTCGCAGAATACGAGCAGTACTTC.

The V call is TRBV11-2, the J call TRBJ2-6, with D uncertain. Deletions cut 1 base from V and 2 bases from J, with 6 bases between. Germline lookup yields CDR1 SGHAT and CDR2 FQNNGV. The CDR3 is 15 residues long. DNA for the CDR3: TGTGCCAGCAGCTTAGGGCCAGCTGGGGCCAACGTCCTGACTTTC. Residues: CASSLGPAGANVLTF.

The V gene is TRBV10-3, the J gene TRBJ2-7, with unresolved D. Trimming pared 2 bases from V and 4 bases from J, leaving 3 bases between. Per germline, CDR1 ENHRY and CDR2 SYGVKD. This CDR3 region has 11 residues. This CDR3 reads CAISEEYEQYF. CDR3 bases: TGTGCCATCAGTGAGGAGTACGAGCAGTACTTC.

The chain is built from TRBV29-1 and TRBJ1-5; perhaps TRBD1 as D (5 bases). The CDR3 loop spans 11 amino acids. Trimming left V 7 bases short and J 7 bases short, with 11 bases between. Germline CDR1 reads SQVTM; CDR2 reads ANQGSEA. This CDR3 is CSAGEGQPQHF. CDR3 sequence (DNA): TGCAGCGCCGGGGAGGGGCAGCCCCAGCATTTT.

The chain has TRBV4-2 and TRBJ2-7, with unresolved D. Germline V gene lookup returns CDR1 LGHNA and CDR2 YNFKEQ. The CDR3 loop spans 15 amino acids. Trimming shortened V by 1 base and J by 0 bases, and 10 bases separated the two germline ends. DNA for the CDR3: TGTGCCAGCAGCCAAGCCGGAACAGTCTCCTACGAGCAGTACTTC. Protein product: CASSQAGTVSYEQYF.

The chain combines TRBV2 with TRBJ2-7; no firm D call. The CDR3 totals 15 residues. Deletions cut 8 bases from V and 0 bases from J, with 17 bases between. Germline CDR1 SNHLY, CDR2 FYNNEI. The DNA of the CDR3 is TGTGCCAGCGCTGGGTCCGGGTCAACCTCCTACGAGCAGTACTTC. Translating it yields CASAGSGSTSYEQYF.

This clone was detected only once. The genes are TRBV7-9 and TRBJ1-5; 7 bases map to TRBD1. Losses at the gene ends were 5 bases for V and 3 bases for J; bases not matched to a gene: 7. Germline V CDR1 and CDR2: SEHNR, FQNEAQ (reference sequence). The CDR3 consists of 15 residues. The CDR3 nucleotides read TGTGCCAGCAGCCCAGGAGGGACAGACAATCAGCCCCAGCATTTT. Its protein product is CASSPGGTDNQPQHF.

The chain employs TRBV5-1 and TRBJ1-1; D is possibly TRBD1 (5 bases). With 0 bases removed from V and 0 bases from J, the gap between germline ends came to 9 bases. CDR1 and CDR2 (germline): SGHRS, YFSETQ. There are 15 residues in the CDR3. Written as DNA, the CDR3 is TGCGCCAGCAGCTTGGGAAGACAGATGAACACTGAAGCTTTCTTT. Its protein product is CASSLGRQMNTEAFF.

This clone was seen a handful of times. This chain uses TRBV30 with TRBJ1-5; D not certain. The germline V gene encodes CDR1 GTSNPN and CDR2 SVGIG (reference sequence). V was trimmed by 0 bases and J by 2 bases, leaving 11 bases between them. This CDR3 is built from 15 residues. CDR3: CAWSVRGSGNQPQHF. The CDR3 nucleotides are TGTGCCTGGAGTGTACGGGGTAGCGGCAATCAGCCCCAGCATTTT.

V is TRBV15 and J is TRBJ1-1; TRBD1 is a possible D gene (6 bases). The CDR3 has 16 amino acids. V was shortened by 0 bases and J by 4 bases, with 15 bases between the two germline ends. Looked up from germline, CDR1 is LNHNV and CDR2 is YYDKDF (reference sequence). The DNA for the CDR3 is TGTGCCACCAGCAGAGATCTCTCAGGGGTGGCCACTGAAGCTTTCTTT. Translating it yields CATSRDLSGVATEAFF.

In DNA form, the CDR3 reads TGTGCCAGCAGTTCGTTCAGGGGGCCATCTGGAAACACCATATATTTT. It encodes CASSSFRGPSGNTIYF. This sequence joins TRBV7-9 and TRBJ1-3, with 8 bases lining up with TRBD1. Germline assignment: CDR1 SEHNR and CDR2 FQNEAQ (reference sequence). Trimming took 6 bases from V and 1 from J; bases not matched to a gene: 8. The CDR3 spans 16 residues.